This TCR beta chain was sequenced during a study of blood T cell repertoires in COVID-19. TCRdb's copy holds only in-frame clones and misses some; the assay was immunoSEQ multiplex PCR. The sample consists of 70,000 to 95,000 clones, 82% of them appearing once. From germline, CDR1 is MNHNY and CDR2 SVGAGI (reference sequence). The V and J ends lost 6 bases and 3 bases respectively, with 11 bases between them. The CDR3 is 13 residues long. The chain has TRBV6-6 and TRBJ1-1; D not resolved. Sequenced input: peripheral blood. This TCR was recovered from a human donor in a cohort sampled during active COVID-19. The CDR3 DNA reads as TGTGCCAGCAGACTACAAAGAGACACTGAAGCTTTCTTT. Translating gives CASRLQRDTEAFF.